A selection of T cell receptor beta chains follows, all from one sample in a study of tumor-infiltrating lymphocytes in primary liver carcinoma. MiXCR, applied by TCRdb to the multiplex PCR reads, yields one record per CDR3 protein. The table shows some 51,000 distinct CDR3 sequences, with 60% to 75% occurring only once. Sequenced: liver tumor tissue from sampling region 3. The source is a man in his forties with primary liver carcinoma and hepatitis B virus infection. Both conserved end residues are part of each CDR3. D genes are given only for firm matches. Expanded clones get a size class; other rows say once, few or many, or leave the size out.

>many|NA|TRBV6-5|TRBJ2-2
CASSEGIGTGELFF
TGTGCCAGCTCCGAGGGAATTGGCACCGGGGAGCTGTTTTTT
>NA|NA|TRBV11-1|TRBJ2-7
CASSLRSFYEQYF
TGTGCCAGCAGCTTAAGATCGTTCTACGAGCAGTACTTT
>NA|TRBD1|TRBV14|TRBJ2-2
CASRRTGPVTGELFF
TGTGCCAGCAGACGGACAGGGCCGGTGACCGGGGAGCTGTTTTTT
>NA|NA|TRBV12-3/TRBV12-4|TRBJ1-4
CASSLGGQFNEKLFF
TGTGCCAGTAGTTTAGGAGGACAGTTTAATGAAAAACTGTTTTTT
>NA|TRBD2|TRBV6-2/TRBV6-3|TRBJ2-6
CAGTPRRRGSSGAFGANVLAF
TGTGCCGGCACCCCCAGGAGACGTGGGTCTAGCGGCGCCTTTGGGGCCAACGTCCTGGCTTTC
>few|NA|TRBV18|TRBJ2-1
CASSPPSGNEQFF
TGTGCCAGCTCACCACCGTCAGGTAATGAGCAGTTCTTC
>once|NA|TRBV7-9|TRBJ2-2
CASSSAQIGGMNTRELFF
TGTGCCAGCAGCTCTGCCCAGATCGGGGGAATGAACACCAGGGAGCTGTTTTTT
>NA|NA|TRBV6-5|TRBJ2-7
CARSYSRGVLVYEQYF
TGTGCCAGAAGTTACTCTAGGGGGGTTCTGGTCTACGAGCAGTACTTC
>NA|NA|TRBV28|TRBJ2-6
CASSRFGANVLTF
TGTGCCAGCTCAAGGTTTGGGGCCAACGTCCTGACTTTC
>many|TRBD2|TRBV11-1|TRBJ2-5
CASGAGGPQGTQYF
TGTGCAAGCGGCGCGGGGGGACCTCAAGGGACCCAGTACTTC
>NA|NA|TRBV18|TRBJ2-3
CASSANTPLAGSTDTQYF
TGTGCCAGCTCAGCGAATACCCCCCTCGCGGGGTCCACAGATACGCAGTATTTT
>NA|NA|TRBV11-2|TRBJ2-5
CASNLDFLETLYF
TGTGCTAGCAACTTAGATTTTCTGGAGACCCTGTACTTC
>NA|TRBD1|TRBV6-8|TRBJ2-7
CTSSWGQVATIEQYF
TGTACCAGCAGTTGGGGACAGGTCGCTACGATAGAGCAGTACTTC
>NA|NA|TRBV5-5|TRBJ2-4
CVSSLETGANIQYF
TGTGTCAGCAGCCTAGAGACCGGGGCGAACATTCAGTACTTC